Presented here are 17 T cell receptor beta chains from one specimen sequenced in a study of blood T cell repertoires in COVID-19. The repertoire was sequenced with immunoSEQ multiplex PCR; TCRdb's copy has only in-frame clones and lacks some. The data hold approximately 140,000 clones, with approximately 85% observed a single time. The sample consisted of PBMCs or T cells enriched from blood (not recorded which). These receptors were obtained from a woman aged 50 to 60 with acute COVID-19.

The chain recombines TRBV2 with TRBJ2-7, with TRBD1 identical over 9 bases. The CDR3 sequence is 15 residues long. With V trimmed by 5 bases and J by 5 bases, 10 bases remained unmatched. Germline lookup yields CDR1 SNHLY and CDR2 FYNNEI. The CDR3 region is CASSHQGDRVHEQYF. CDR3 DNA: TGTGCCAGCAGTCACCAAGGGGACAGGGTCCACGAGCAGTACTTC.

The chain uses TRBV9 and TRBJ2-1; 7 nucleotides match TRBD2. Germline V CDR1 and CDR2: SGDLS, YYNGEE. CDR3 length: 15 amino acids. V shed 2 bases and J 6 bases; nucleotides not matched to a gene: 8. CDR3 loop: CASSVLAVPGNEQFF. The CDR3 DNA reads TGTGCCAGCAGCGTGCTAGCGGTTCCAGGCAATGAGCAGTTCTTC.

This rearrangement joins TRBV14 to TRBJ2-1; TRBD2 aligns across 7 bases. V shed 5 bases, J shed 5 bases, and the junction held 12 bases outside the gene matches. The CDR3 runs 16 residues. Germline loops: CDR1 SGHDN, CDR2 FVKESK. The CDR3 DNA follows: TGTGCCAGCAGCAACCTAGCGGCTGGATTTAACAATGAGCAGTTCTTC. Encoded protein: CASSNLAAGFNNEQFF. The whole variable domain, remainder taken from reference TRBV14 and TRBJ2-1, is EAGVTQFPSHSVIEKGQTVTLRCDPISGHDNLYWYRRVMGKEIKFLLHFVKESKQDESGMPNNRFLAERTGGTYSTLKVQPAELEDSGVYFCASSNLAAGFNNEQFFGPGTRLTVL.

This clone was seen many times. V is TRBV9 and J is TRBJ2-7, with D possibly matching TRBD2 (6 bases). V lost 4 bases and J 3 bases, leaving 14 bases between the germline ends. The CDR3 loop spans 14 amino acids. Germline lookup yields CDR1 SGDLS and CDR2 YYNGEE. CDR3: CASSPTGGSYEQYF. The CDR3 region has the DNA TGTGCCAGCAGCCCAACTGGGGGGAGCTACGAGCAGTACTTC. Complete variable domain (other parts from reference TRBV9 and TRBJ2-7): DSGVTQTPKHLITATGQRVTLRCSPRSGDLSVYWYQQSLDQGLQFLIQYYNGEERAKGNILERFSAQQFPDLHSELNLSSLELGDSALYFCASSPTGGSYEQYFGPGTRLTVT.

V is TRBV12-5 and J is TRBJ2-7, with a possible D match to TRBD2 (6 bases). This CDR3 has 14 residues. Germline CDR1 reads LGHNT; CDR2 reads FRNRAP. Deletions cut 5 bases from V and 2 bases from J, with 13 bases between. For the CDR3, the DNA is TGTGCTAGTGGTACGGGACTCGTCCCCTACGAGCAGTACTTC. Translation gives CASGTGLVPYEQYF.

The CDR3 region has the DNA TGCGCCAGCAGTGAGCCCACAGGGAATGGGGCAGATACGCAGTATTTT. Protein sequence: CASSEPTGNGADTQYF. The rearrangement links TRBV10-2 to TRBJ2-3, with D maybe TRBD1 (6 bases). The V gene lost 2 bases and the J gene lost 4 bases, with 16 bases spanning the gap. CDR3 length: 16 residues. CDR1 and CDR2 from the germline V gene are WSHSY and SAAADI.

The chain carries TRBV6-6 and TRBJ1-5, with D possibly being TRBD1 (6 bases). Germline V gene data show CDR1 as MNHNY and CDR2 as SVGAGI (reference sequence). This CDR3 contains 14 residues. The germline V and J ends were trimmed by 7 bases and 6 bases, with 16 bases remaining between them. DNA for the CDR3: TGTGCCAGCACCCCAACGTTAGGGGGTCAGCCCCAGCATTTT. Its translation: CASTPTLGGQPQHF.

The chain uses TRBV28 and TRBJ1-2; 8 bases fit TRBD1. The CDR3 sequence is 15 residues long. CDR1 and CDR2 from the germline V gene are MDHEN and SYDVKM. Unmatched junction bases numbered 9, after V lost 4 bases and J lost 5 bases. CDR3 sequence: CASSSIGQGKYGYTF. CDR3 DNA: TGTGCCAGCAGTTCCATCGGACAGGGCAAATATGGCTACACCTTC.

To note about this clone: This specimen includes other DNA sequences encoding the same CDR3. The chain has TRBV9 and TRBJ1-3, with 10 bases fitting TRBD1. The CDR3 runs to 16 residues. Germline CDR1 is SGDLS and CDR2 is YYNGEE. The V and J ends lost 0 bases and 2 bases, in that order; junction bases with no gene match: 2. CDR3 coding DNA: TGTGCCAGCAGCGTAGGGGACAGGGGTCCTGGAAACACCATATATTTT. It specifies CASSVGDRGPGNTIYF.

V is TRBV19 and J is TRBJ2-1, with TRBD2 identical over 11 bases. Germline CDR1 is LNHDA and CDR2 is SQIVND (reference sequence). V shed 2 bases, J shed 1 base, and the junction held 7 bases outside the gene matches. The length of the CDR3 is 18 residues. The CDR3, as DNA: TGTGCCAGTAGTATACGTCTAGCGGGAGGTTGGTCCTACAATGAGCAGTTCTTC. Translated, it gives CASSIRLAGGWSYNEQFF.

The chain joins TRBV24-1 to TRBJ2-5; possible D gene TRBD1, 5 bases. The ends were cut back, 3 bases at V and 4 bases at J, with 17 bases in the middle. Germline V gene sequence: CDR1 KGHDR, CDR2 SFDVKD. The CDR3 is made up of 16 amino acids. CDR3 sequence reads: CATSDTRQRGGETQYF. DNA for the CDR3: TGTGCCACCAGTGATACCCGACAGCGAGGTGGAGAGACCCAGTACTTC.

This chain uses TRBV21-1 with TRBJ2-1; the table's TRBD2 call for D was not verified on the DNA. TRBV21-1 is a pseudogene segment. This CDR3 region has 15 residues. The CDR3 reads CASSKGSGTYNEQFF. In nucleotides, the CDR3 is TGTGCCAGCAGCAAAGGAAGCGGGACCTACAATGAGCAGTTCTTC.

The chain is built from TRBV19 and TRBJ2-1; 12 nucleotides match TRBD1. CDR3 length equals 15 residues. Germline CDR1 is LNHDA and CDR2 is SQIVND (reference sequence). V was pared by 3 bases and J by 8 bases, with 5 bases of the junction left unmatched. CDR3 in amino acids: CASSIRDRGHYEQFF. The CDR3 DNA is TGTGCCAGTAGTATCCGGGACAGGGGGCACTATGAGCAGTTCTTC. The whole variable domain, filled in from reference TRBV19 and TRBJ2-1, reads DGGITQSPKYLFRKEGQNVTLSCEQNLNHDAMYWYRQDPGQGLRLIYYSQIVNDFQKGDIAEGYSVSREKKESFPLTVTSAQKNPTAFYLCASSIRDRGHYEQFFGPGTRLTVL.

This clone has a handful of counts. This chain's CDR3 is CATSAGQGYAETQYF. Written as DNA, the CDR3 is TGTGCCACCAGTGCGGGACAGGGTTATGCAGAGACCCAGTACTTC. The gene calls are TRBV24-1 and TRBJ2-5; 9 bases fit TRBD1. There are 15 residues in the CDR3. Germline V lookup: CDR1 KGHDR, CDR2 SFDVKD. V trimming: 5 bases; J trimming: 4 bases; junction bases outside the gene matches: 7.

The chain combines TRBV24-1 with TRBJ2-2; perhaps TRBD1 as D (6 bases). The CDR3 spans 17 residues. The V end lost 7 bases, the J end lost 0 bases, and 17 bases lay between the germline ends. The germline CDR1 and CDR2 sequences are KGHDR and SFDVKD. The CDR3 nucleotides are TGTGCCACCAGCGACATAAGGGACACAACGAACACCGGGGAGCTGTTTTTT. Amino acids: CATSDIRDTTNTGELFF.

This clone was observed at least ten times. The chain recombines TRBV3-1 (or the pseudogene TRBV3-2) with TRBJ2-7; 11 bases are shared with TRBD2. Trimming took 0 bases from V and 2 from J; bases not matched to a gene: 9. Germline CDR1 is LGHDT and CDR2 is YNNKEL (reference sequence). This CDR3 spans 18 amino acids. The CDR3 sequence is CASSQDWVRLAGPYEQYF. DNA of the CDR3: TGTGCCAGCAGCCAAGATTGGGTTAGACTAGCGGGGCCCTACGAGCAGTACTTC.

V usage is TRBV18 and J usage is TRBJ2-5; maybe TRBD1 (5 bases). Trimming left V 4 bases short and J 4 bases short, with 10 bases between. Germline V gene data show CDR1 as KGHSH and CDR2 as LQKENI. The CDR3 totals 13 residues. The CDR3 region is CASSLGQGETQYF. The CDR3 DNA sequence: TGTGCCAGCTCACTGGGGCAGGGAGAGACCCAGTACTTC.